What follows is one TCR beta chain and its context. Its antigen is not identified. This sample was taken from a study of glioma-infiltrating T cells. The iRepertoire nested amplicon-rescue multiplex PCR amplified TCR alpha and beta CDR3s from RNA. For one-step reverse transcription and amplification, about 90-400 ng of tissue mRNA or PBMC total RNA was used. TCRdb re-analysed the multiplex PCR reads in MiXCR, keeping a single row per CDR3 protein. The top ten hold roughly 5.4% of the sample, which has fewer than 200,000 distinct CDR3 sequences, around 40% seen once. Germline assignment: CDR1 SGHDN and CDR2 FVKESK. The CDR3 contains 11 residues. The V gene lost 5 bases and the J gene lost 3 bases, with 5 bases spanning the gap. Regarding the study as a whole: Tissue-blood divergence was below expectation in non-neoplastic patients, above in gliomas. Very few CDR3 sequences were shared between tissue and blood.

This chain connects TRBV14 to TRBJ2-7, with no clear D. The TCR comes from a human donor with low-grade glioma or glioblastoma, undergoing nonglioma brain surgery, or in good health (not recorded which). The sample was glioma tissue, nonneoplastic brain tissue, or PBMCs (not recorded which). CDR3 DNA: TGTGCCAGCAGCTATTACTACGAGCAGTACTTC. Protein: CASSYYYEQYF.